The rows below give T cell receptor beta chains drawn from one sample of a study of blood T cell repertoires in COVID-19. Libraries were prepared by immunoSEQ multiplex PCR; TCRdb keeps only in-frame clonotypes and omits some of them. Among more than 200,000 clones, 85% to 90% were seen once, and the ten largest hold under 14%. Sequencing used peripheral blood. The receptors shown here come from a man between 50 and 59 years old with COVID-19, enrolled during active disease. Both conserved end residues are part of each CDR3. The D gene is left open where the match is weak. Expanded clones are given a class, and other clones once, few, many or no size at all.

size	D	V	J	DNA	CDR3
few	-	TRBV2	TRBJ2-7	TGTGCCAGCAGTGAAGCGTCGAAAGACAACGAGCAGTACTTC	CASSEASKDNEQYF
-	TRBD1	TRBV5-1	TRBJ2-1	TGCGCCAGCAGCCTCGGACAGGACCCTTACAATGAGCAGTTCTTC	CASSLGQDPYNEQFF
-	-	TRBV3-1/TRBV3-2	TRBJ1-1	TGTGCCAGCAGCCAACAGGGCGGTACTGAAGCTTTCTTT	CASSQQGGTEAFF
many	-	TRBV10-2	TRBJ1-1	TGCGCCAGCAGTGAGACTTCAGGGAACACTGAAGCTTTCTTT	CASSETSGNTEAFF
few	TRBD1	TRBV27	TRBJ2-7	TGTGCCAGCAGTTACGGACAGGGGGAGTACGAGCAGTACTTC	CASSYGQGEYEQYF
-	TRBD2	TRBV5-8	TRBJ2-2	TGTGCCAGCAGCTTAGGGACTAGCGCGAACACCGGGGAGCTGTTTTTT	CASSLGTSANTGELFF
few	TRBD1	TRBV7-9	TRBJ1-5	TGTGCCAGCGCCGGGACAGGGGGCGAGCCCCAGCATTTT	CASAGTGGEPQHF
-	-	TRBV19	TRBJ2-1	TGTGCCAGTAGCATCGTGTGGGCCCCAGACAATGAGCAGTTCTTC	CASSIVWAPDNEQFF
-	-	TRBV10-2	TRBJ2-1	TGCGCCAGCAGTGATGAGGGAAATGAGCAGTTCTTC	CASSDEGNEQFF
-	TRBD1	TRBV19	TRBJ1-4	TGTGCCAGTAGTATGGAGGGGGCCGGTGAAAAACTGTTTTTT	CASSMEGAGEKLFF
-	-	TRBV11-2	TRBJ1-6	TGTGCCAGCAGCTTAGGGGGTAGGGGGAGCTCCTATAATTCACCCCTCCACTTT	CASSLGGRGSSYNSPLHF
-	TRBD2	TRBV10-3	TRBJ2-1	TGTGCCATCAGCTACACCGGACTAGCGGGGGGGACCTACAATGAGCAGTTCTTC	CAISYTGLAGGTYNEQFF
-	TRBD1	TRBV6-5	TRBJ1-5	TGTGCCAGCAGTTACGGACAGGGCTTTAATCAGCCCCAGCATTTT	CASSYGQGFNQPQHF
-	-	TRBV12-3/TRBV12-4	TRBJ1-1	TGTGCCAGCAGTTTTTTTGCGGCCACTGAAGCTTTCTTT	CASSFFAATEAFF
-	-	TRBV27	TRBJ1-3	TGTGCCAGCTGGACAGATGGGAGCGCCACCATATATTTT	CASWTDGSATIYF
few	TRBD2	TRBV7-6	TRBJ2-1	TGTGCCAGCAGCTTAGTCTATGGCGGGGGGCCGAGCAATGAGCAGTTCTTC	CASSLVYGGGPSNEQFF
-	-	TRBV5-4	TRBJ2-5	TGTGCCAGCAGCCCTCGACTAGAAGAGACCCAGTACTTC	CASSPRLEETQYF
-	TRBD2	TRBV10-2	TRBJ2-7	TGCGCCAGCAACCCTAGCGGGACCTCCTACGAGCAGTACTTC	CASNPSGTSYEQYF
-	-	TRBV15	TRBJ2-7	TGTGCCACCAGCGTCGGTGTCTCCTCCTACGAGCAGTACTTC	CATSVGVSSYEQYF
-	-	TRBV29-1	TRBJ1-4	TGCAGCGTTATTCGGGAAAATGAAAAACTGTTTTTT	CSVIRENEKLFF
-	TRBD1	TRBV7-2	TRBJ1-4	TGTGCCAGCAGCTTAGCAGGGGGCAGTGAAAAACTGTTTTTT	CASSLAGGSEKLFF
-	-	TRBV6-1	TRBJ2-1	TGTGCCAGCAGTGAAGGGGCAGGGGTCGACAATGAGCAGTTCTTC	CASSEGAGVDNEQFF